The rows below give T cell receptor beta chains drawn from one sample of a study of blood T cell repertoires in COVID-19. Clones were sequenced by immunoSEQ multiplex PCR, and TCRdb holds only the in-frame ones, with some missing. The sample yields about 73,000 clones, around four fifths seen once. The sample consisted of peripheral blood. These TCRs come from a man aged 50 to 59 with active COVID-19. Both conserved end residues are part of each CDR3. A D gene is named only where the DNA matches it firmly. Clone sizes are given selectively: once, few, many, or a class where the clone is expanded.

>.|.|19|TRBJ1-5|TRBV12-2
TGTGCAAGTCGTTCCCACCTTCGTGACAGGGGTTTGTGGGATCAGCCCCAGCATTTT
CASRSHLRDRGLWDQPQHF
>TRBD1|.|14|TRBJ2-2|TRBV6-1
TGTGCCACCGACAGGGTCCGTGATGCCGGGGAGCTGTTTTTT
CATDRVRDAGELFF
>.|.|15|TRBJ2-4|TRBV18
TGTGCCAGCTCACCCAGCAACAGGGTATTTCGGTCCCAGAACTTC
CASSPSNRVFRSQNF
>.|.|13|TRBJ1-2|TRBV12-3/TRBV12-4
TGTGCCAGCAGTTTAGGGCCAGAATATGGCTACACCTTC
CASSLGPEYGYTF
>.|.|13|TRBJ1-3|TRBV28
TGTGCCGTCGTGAGCCGGGCTGGAAACACCATATATTTT
CAVVSRAGNTIYF
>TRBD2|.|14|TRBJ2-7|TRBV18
TGTGCCAGCTCACCAGTAGCGGGAGCCTACGAGCAGTACTTC
CASSPVAGAYEQYF
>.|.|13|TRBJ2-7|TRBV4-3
TGCGCCAGCAGCCAAGACGGGGGAAACGAGCAGTACTTC
CASSQDGGNEQYF
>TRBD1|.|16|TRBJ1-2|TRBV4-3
TGCGCCAGCAGCCAGGCCACCGGGACAGGGGGCTATGGCTACACCTTC
CASSQATGTGGYGYTF
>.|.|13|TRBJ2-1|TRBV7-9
TGTGCCAGCAGCCCCCTGACTACCAATGAGCAGTTCTTC
CASSPLTTNEQFF
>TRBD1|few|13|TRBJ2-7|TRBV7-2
TGTGCCAGCCTGGGACAGGGGAGATACGAGCAGTACTTC
CASLGQGRYEQYF
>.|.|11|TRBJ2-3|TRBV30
TGTGCCTGGACTAGCACAGATACGCAGTATTTT
CAWTSTDTQYF
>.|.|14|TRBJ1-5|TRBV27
TGTGCCAGCAGTTTACGGGGGGGAGGCGGGCCCCAGCATTTT
CASSLRGGGGPQHF
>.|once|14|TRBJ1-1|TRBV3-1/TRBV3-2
TGTGCCAGCAGCCTTCAGGAGGGGAGGACTGAAGCTTTCTTT
CASSLQEGRTEAFF
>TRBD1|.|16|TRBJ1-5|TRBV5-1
TGCGCCAGCAGCTTGGGGGACAGGGATAGCAATCAGCCCCAGCATTTT
CASSLGDRDSNQPQHF
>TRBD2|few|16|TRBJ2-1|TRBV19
TGTGCCAGTAGTCTCCAACTAGCGGGAGGGCGCAATGAGCAGTTCTTC
CASSLQLAGGRNEQFF
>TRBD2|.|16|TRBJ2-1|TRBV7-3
TGTGCCAGCAGCTTAGTTGGGACTAGCGCCGACAATGAGCAGTTCTTC
CASSLVGTSADNEQFF
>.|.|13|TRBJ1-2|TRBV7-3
TGTGCCAGCAGTATAGGAGGGCTTGATGGCTACACCTTC
CASSIGGLDGYTF
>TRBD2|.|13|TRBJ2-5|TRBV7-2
TGTGCCAGCAGTTTTCCGGGGGGAGAGACCCAGTACTTC
CASSFPGGETQYF
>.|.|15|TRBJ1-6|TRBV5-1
TGCGCCAGCAGCTTGATGACGACAGGCAATTCACCCCTCCACTTT
CASSLMTTGNSPLHF
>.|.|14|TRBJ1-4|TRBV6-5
TGTGCCAGCAGTTATACAGGGCCGCAGGAAAAACTGTTTTTT
CASSYTGPQEKLFF
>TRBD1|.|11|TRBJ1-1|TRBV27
TGTGCCAGCAGTTTAAGGGGGCGGGCTTTCTTT
CASSLRGRAFF
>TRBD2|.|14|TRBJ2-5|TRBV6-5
TGTGCCAGCAACAGAGCGGGAGTCCAAGAGACCCAGTACTTC
CASNRAGVQETQYF
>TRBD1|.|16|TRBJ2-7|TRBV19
TGTGCCAGTAGTATAGTCCCGGGACAGGGTGGTTACGAGCAGTACTTC
CASSIVPGQGGYEQYF
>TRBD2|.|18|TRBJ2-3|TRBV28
TGTGCCAGCAGTTTATTTTCCTGGCGGGAGGGCGTGACAGATACGCAGTATTTT
CASSLFSWREGVTDTQYF
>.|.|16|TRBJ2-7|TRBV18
TGTGCCAGCTCACCATTGGGCAGGACATACGGAAGCGAGCAGTACTTC
CASSPLGRTYGSEQYF
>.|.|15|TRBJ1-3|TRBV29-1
TGCAGCGTAAAACAGCAATATAGCTCTGGAAACACCATATATTTT
CSVKQQYSSGNTIYF
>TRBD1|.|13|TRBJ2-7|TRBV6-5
TGTGCCAGCACGGACAGGGGCCGGGGGGAGCAGTACTTC
CASTDRGRGEQYF
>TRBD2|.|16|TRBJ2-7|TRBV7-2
TGTGCCAGCAGCTCCGAATCTAGCGGGAGGAGCTACGAGCAGTACTTC
CASSSESSGRSYEQYF